This T cell receptor (beta chain) stems from a study of Graves' ophthalmopathy and Graves' hyperthyroidism. General study results and limits: Blood also contained most of the expanded thyroid clonotypes above 0.001 frequency.

Investigators amplified TCR beta CDR3 regions from RNA transcripts. First-round RT-PCR used HTBI primers; second-round multiplex PCR followed. TCRdb independently ran MiXCR on the multiplex PCR reads; one entry per CDR3 protein. The table includes some 350,000 distinct CDR3 sequences, about 15% detected once. J lost 0 bases, V lost 4 bases, and 13 bases had no gene match. The CDR3 loop spans 18 amino acids. Germline assignment: CDR1 SGDLS and CDR2 YYNGEE. No ophthalmopathy within 18 months of follow-up signified stable hyperthyroidism. This clonotype was detected many times. Its antigen is currently unknown.

The material sequenced was peripheral blood. This rearrangement joins TRBV9 to TRBJ1-5; 7 bases agree with TRBD1. The origin of this receptor is an adult woman with stable Graves' hyperthyroidism. Here the CDR3 DNA reads TGTGCCAGCAGCAAACCTTTCGACAGGGATCCTAGCAATCAGCCCCAGCATTTT. Its translation is CASSKPFDRDPSNQPQHF.